The clone carrying this T cell receptor beta chain has more than one count but fewer than ten. Its target is unknown. Donors were healthy Caucasian individuals from Russia aged about 6 to 90. Per-sample yields of isolated PBMCs were at least 7 million. The data are from a study of blood T cells in healthy people across ages. Study-wide findings and caveats: Long-lived donors had more naive CD4+ cells and higher diversity than aged donors.

Germline-derived CDR1 and CDR2 are DFQATT and SNEGSKA (reference sequence). The CDR3 covers 17 residues. V lost 6 bases, J lost 4 bases, and 25 bases lay in between. A sample-barcoded 5' primer and a J-beta primer mix were used in a second PCR of about 6 to 12 cycles. TCRdb processed the 5' RACE reads anew with MiXCR; each CDR3 protein has one entry. Altogether about 1,500,000 distinct CDR3 sequences are present, roughly 45% being singletons, with the ten largest covering 7.9%. The sample was blood. This sequence was found in a woman in her late teens or twenties in good health. V is TRBV20-1 and J is TRBJ2-1; maybe TRBD2 (5 bases). CDR3 amino acids: CSAQSHLEGGLYNEQFF. In nucleotides, the CDR3 is TGCAGTGCCCAGAGCCACCTCGAGGGCGGGCTATACAATGAGCAGTTCTTC.